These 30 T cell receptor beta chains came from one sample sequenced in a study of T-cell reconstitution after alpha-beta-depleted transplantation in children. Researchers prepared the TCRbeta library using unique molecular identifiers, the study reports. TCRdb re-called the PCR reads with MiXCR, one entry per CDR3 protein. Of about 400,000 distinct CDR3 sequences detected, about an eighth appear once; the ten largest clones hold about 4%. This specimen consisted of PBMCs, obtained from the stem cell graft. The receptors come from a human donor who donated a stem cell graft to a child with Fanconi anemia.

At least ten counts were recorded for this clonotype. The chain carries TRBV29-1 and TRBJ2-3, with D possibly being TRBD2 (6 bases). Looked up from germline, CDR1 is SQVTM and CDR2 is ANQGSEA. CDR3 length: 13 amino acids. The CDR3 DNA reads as TGCAGTGCCCAGGAGGGTACCACAGATACGCAGTATTTT. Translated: CSAQEGTTDTQYF.

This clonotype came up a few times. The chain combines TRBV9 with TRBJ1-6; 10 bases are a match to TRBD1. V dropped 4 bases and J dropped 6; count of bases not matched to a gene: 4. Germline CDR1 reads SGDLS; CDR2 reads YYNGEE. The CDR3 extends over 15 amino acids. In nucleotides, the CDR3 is TGTGCCAGCAGCTCCCGGACAGGGGGTAATTCACCCCTCCACTTT. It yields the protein CASSSRTGGNSPLHF.

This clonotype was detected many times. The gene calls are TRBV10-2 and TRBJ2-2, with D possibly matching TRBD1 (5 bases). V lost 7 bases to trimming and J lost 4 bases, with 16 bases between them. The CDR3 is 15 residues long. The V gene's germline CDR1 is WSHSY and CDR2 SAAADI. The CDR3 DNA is TGCGCCAGCACCGAGCAATCAGGGATCACCGGGGAGCTGTTTTTT. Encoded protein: CASTEQSGITGELFF.

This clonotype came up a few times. DNA for the CDR3: TGTGCCAGCAACTTAGCGGGGGGGTCCTACAATGAGCAGTTCTTC. This sequence encodes CASNLAGGSYNEQFF. The chain links TRBV9 to TRBJ2-1; TRBD2 matches 11 bases. The junction had 3 bases not matched to a gene; V was cut back by 6 bases and J by 1 base. The CDR3 is made up of 15 amino acids. Germline-derived CDR1 and CDR2 are SGDLS and YYNGEE.

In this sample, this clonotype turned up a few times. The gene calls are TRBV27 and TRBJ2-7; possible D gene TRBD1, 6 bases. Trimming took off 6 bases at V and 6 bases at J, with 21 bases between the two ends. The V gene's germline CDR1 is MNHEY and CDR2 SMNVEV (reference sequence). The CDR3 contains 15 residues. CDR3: CASRSQGRSLGEQYV. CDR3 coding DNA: TGTGCCAGCAGATCTCAGGGGCGTAGCTTGGGCGAGCAGTACGTC.

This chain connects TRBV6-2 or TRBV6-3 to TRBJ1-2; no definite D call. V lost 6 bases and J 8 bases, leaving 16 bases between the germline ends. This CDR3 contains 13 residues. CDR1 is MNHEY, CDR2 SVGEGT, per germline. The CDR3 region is CASRPGGFQGYTF. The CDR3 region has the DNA TGTGCCAGCAGACCGGGCGGCTTTCAAGGCTACACCTTC.

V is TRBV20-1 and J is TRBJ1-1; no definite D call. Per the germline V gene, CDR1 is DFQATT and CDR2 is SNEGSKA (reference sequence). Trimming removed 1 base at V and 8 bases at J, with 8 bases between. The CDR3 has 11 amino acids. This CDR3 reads CSARVVPEAFF. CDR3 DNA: TGCAGTGCTAGAGTAGTTCCCGAAGCTTTCTTT.

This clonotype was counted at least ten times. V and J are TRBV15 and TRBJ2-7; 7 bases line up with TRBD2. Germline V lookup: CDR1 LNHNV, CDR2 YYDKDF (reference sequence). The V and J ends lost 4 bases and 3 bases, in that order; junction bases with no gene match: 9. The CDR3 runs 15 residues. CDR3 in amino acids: CATSNRLAGSYEQYF. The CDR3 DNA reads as TGTGCCACCAGCAACCGCTTAGCGGGTAGCTACGAGCAGTACTTC.

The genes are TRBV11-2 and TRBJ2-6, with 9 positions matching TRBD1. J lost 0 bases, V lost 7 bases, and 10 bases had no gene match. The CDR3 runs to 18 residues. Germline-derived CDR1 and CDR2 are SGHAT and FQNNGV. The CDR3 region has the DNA TGTGCCAGCACCTCCTGGGACAGGGCCTTCTCTGGGGCCAACGTCCTGACTTTC. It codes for CASTSWDRAFSGANVLTF.

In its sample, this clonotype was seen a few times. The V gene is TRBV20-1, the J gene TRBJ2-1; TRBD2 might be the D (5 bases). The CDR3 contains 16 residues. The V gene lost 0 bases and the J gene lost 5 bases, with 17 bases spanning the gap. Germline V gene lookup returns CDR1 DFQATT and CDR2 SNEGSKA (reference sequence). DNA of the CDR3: TGCAGTGCTAGAGATTCGGCCGCCGGGAACCACAATGAGCAGTTCTTC. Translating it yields CSARDSAAGNHNEQFF.

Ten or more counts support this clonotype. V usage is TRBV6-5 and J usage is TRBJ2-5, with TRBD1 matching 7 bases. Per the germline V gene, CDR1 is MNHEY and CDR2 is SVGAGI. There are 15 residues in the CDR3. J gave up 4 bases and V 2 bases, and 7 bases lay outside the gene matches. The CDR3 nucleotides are TGTGCCAGCAGTTACCGCCGGGCAGGGGGAGAGACCCAGTACTTC. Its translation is CASSYRRAGGETQYF.

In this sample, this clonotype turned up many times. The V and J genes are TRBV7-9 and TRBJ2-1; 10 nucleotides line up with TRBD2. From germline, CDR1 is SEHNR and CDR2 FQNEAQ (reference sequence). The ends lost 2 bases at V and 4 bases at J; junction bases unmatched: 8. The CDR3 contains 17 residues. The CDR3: CASSLKAGGPQYNEQFF. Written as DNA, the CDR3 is TGTGCCAGCAGCTTAAAAGCGGGGGGGCCACAGTACAATGAGCAGTTCTTC.

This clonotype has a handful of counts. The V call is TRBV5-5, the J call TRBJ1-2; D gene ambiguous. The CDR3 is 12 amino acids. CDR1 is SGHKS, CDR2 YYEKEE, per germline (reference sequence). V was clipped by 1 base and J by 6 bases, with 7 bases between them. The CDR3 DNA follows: TGTGCCAGCAGCTTGTACGTGGATGGCTACACCTTC. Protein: CASSLYVDGYTF.

The CDR3 region is CASSDGGYGYTF. The CDR3 nucleotides are TGTGCCAGCTCAGACGGCGGATATGGCTACACCTTC. The chain uses TRBV2 and TRBJ1-2; no clear D. Trimming cost V 8 bases and J 5 bases, with 12 bases left between them. Germline V gene sequence: CDR1 SNHLY, CDR2 FYNNEI. The CDR3 loop spans 12 amino acids.

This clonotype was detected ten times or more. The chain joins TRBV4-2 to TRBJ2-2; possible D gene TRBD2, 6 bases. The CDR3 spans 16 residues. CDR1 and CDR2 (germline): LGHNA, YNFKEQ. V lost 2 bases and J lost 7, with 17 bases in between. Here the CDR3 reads CASSQSRSGGFGELFF. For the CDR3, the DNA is TGTGCCAGCAGCCAATCTCGAAGTGGGGGGTTCGGGGAGCTGTTTTTT.

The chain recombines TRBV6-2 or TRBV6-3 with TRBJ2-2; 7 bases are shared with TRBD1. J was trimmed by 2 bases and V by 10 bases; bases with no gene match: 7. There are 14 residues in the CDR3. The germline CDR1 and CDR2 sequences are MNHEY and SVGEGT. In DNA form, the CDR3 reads TGTGCCAACTCACAGGGGCTCAACACCGGGGAGCTGTTTTTT. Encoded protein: CANSQGLNTGELFF.

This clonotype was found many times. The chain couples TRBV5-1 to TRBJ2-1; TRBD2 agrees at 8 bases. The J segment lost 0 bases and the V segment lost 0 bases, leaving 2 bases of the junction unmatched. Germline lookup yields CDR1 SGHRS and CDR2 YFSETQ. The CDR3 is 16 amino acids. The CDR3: CASSLAGTSSYNEQFF. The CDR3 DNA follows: TGCGCCAGCAGCTTGGCAGGGACTAGCTCCTACAATGAGCAGTTCTTC.

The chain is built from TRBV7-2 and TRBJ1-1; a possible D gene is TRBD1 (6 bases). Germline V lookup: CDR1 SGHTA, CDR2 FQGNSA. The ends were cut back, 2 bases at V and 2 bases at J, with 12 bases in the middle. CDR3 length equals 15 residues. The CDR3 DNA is TGTGCCAGCAGCTTAAGAGGGGGAAGTAACACTGAAGCTTTCTTT. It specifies CASSLRGGSNTEAFF. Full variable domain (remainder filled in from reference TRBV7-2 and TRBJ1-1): GAGVSQSPSNKVTEKGKDVELRCDPISGHTALYWYRQSLGQGLEFLIYFQGNSAPDKSGLPSDRFSAERTGGSVSTLTIQRTQQEDSAVYLCASSLRGGSNTEAFFGQGTRLTVV.

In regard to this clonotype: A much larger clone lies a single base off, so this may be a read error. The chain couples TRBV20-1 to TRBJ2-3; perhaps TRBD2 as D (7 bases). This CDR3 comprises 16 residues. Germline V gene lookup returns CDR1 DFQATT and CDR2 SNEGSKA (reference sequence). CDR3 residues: CSARDPLSAGEGTEYF. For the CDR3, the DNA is TGCAGTGCTAGGGACCCCCTTAGCGCAGGGGAGGGTACGGAGTATTTT.

CDR3: CASSRTVSHIQYF. In DNA form, the CDR3 reads TGTGCCAGCAGTCGGACAGTTAGTCACATTCAGTACTTC. The genes are TRBV6-2 or TRBV6-3 and TRBJ2-4; D perhaps matches TRBD1 (6 bases). Trimming removed 5 bases from V and 8 bases from J, with 13 bases in between. This CDR3 comprises 13 residues. Germline V gives CDR1 MNHEY, CDR2 SVGEGT.

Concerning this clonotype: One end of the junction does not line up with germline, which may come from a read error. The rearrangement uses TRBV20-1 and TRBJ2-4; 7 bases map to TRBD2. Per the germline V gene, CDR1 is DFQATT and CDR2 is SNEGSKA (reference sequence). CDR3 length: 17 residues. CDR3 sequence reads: CSARVAGGLIAKNIQYF. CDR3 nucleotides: TGCAGCGCTAGAGTAGCCGGGGGGTTAATAGCCAAAAACATTCAGTACTTC.

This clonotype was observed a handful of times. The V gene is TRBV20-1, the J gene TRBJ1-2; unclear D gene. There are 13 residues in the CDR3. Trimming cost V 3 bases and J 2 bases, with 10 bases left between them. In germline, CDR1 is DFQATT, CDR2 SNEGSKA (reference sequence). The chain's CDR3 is CSARESENYGYTF. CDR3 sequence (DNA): TGCAGTGCTAGGGAGTCGGAAAACTATGGCTACACCTTC.

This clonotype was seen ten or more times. The CDR3 is CASSLILDEQFF. CDR3 sequence (DNA): TGTGCCAGCAGCTTAATATTGGATGAGCAGTTCTTC. The chain has TRBV7-9 and TRBJ2-1; D is unclear. Germline CDR1 reads SEHNR; CDR2 reads FQNEAQ (reference sequence). The CDR3 loop spans 12 amino acids. V lost 2 bases to trimming and J lost 8 bases, with 7 bases between them. Variable domain in full (rest from reference TRBV7-9 and TRBJ2-1): DTGVSQNPRHKITKRGQNVTFRCDPISEHNRLYWYRQTLGQGPEFLTYFQNEAQLEKSRLLSDRFSAERPKGSFSTLEIQRTEQGDSAMYLCASSLILDEQFFGPGTRLTVL.

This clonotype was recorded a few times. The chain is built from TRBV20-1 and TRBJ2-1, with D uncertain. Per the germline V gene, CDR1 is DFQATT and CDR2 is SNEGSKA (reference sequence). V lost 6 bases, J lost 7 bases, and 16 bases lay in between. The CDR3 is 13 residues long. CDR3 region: CSAIRFSTNEQFF. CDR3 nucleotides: TGCAGTGCCATCCGTTTCTCGACAAATGAGCAGTTCTTC.

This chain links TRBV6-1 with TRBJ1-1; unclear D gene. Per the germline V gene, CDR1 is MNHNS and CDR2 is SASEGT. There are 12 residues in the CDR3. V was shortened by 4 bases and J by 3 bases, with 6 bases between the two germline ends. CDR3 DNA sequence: TGTGCCAGCAGTGTGCAAGACACTGAAGCTTTCTTT. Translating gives CASSVQDTEAFF.

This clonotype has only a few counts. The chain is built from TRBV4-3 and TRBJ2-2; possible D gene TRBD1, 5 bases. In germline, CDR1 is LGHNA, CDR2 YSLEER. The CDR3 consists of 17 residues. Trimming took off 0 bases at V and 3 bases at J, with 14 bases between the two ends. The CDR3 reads CASSQDLSQGYTGELFF. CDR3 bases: TGCGCCAGCAGCCAAGATCTCAGTCAGGGCTACACCGGGGAGCTGTTTTTT.

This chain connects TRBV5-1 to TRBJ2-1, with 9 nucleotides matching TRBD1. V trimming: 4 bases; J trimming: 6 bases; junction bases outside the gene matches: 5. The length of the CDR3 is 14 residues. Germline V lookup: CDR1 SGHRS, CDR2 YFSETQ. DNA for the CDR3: TGCGCCAGCAGCCCCTCGACAGGGGGCAATGAGCAGTTCTTC. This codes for CASSPSTGGNEQFF.

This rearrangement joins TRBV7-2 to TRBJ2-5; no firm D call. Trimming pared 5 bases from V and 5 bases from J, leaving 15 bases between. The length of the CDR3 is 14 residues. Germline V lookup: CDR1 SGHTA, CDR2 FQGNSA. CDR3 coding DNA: TGTGCCAGCAGCAAGGACGTTCTAAGGGAGACCCAGTACTTC. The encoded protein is CASSKDVLRETQYF.

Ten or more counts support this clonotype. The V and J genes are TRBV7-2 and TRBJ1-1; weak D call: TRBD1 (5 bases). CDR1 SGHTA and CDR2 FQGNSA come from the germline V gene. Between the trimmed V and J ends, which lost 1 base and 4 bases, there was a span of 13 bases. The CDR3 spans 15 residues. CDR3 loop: CASSLEWGKGTEAFF. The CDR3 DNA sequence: TGTGCCAGCAGCTTAGAGTGGGGGAAAGGCACTGAAGCTTTCTTT.

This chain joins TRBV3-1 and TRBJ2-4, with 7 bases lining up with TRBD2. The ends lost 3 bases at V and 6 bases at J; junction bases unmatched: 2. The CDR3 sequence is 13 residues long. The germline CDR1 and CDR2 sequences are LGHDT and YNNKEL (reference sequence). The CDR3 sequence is CASSHWEGNIQYF. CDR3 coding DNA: TGTGCCAGCAGCCATTGGGAGGGAAACATTCAGTACTTC. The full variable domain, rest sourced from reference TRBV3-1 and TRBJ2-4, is DTAVSQTPKYLVTQMGNDKSIKCEQNLGHDTMYWYKQDSKKFLKIMFSYNNKELIINETVPNRFSPKSPDKAHLNLHINSLELGDSAVYFCASSHWEGNIQYFGAGTRLSVL.